A selection of T cell receptor beta chains follows, all from one sample in a study of blood T cells in healthy people across ages. Via MiXCR, TCRdb re-called the 5' RACE reads, giving one row per CDR3 protein. The sample has about 720,000 distinct CDR3 sequences, 20% to 25% seen once. Source material: blood. The receptors shown here come from a man in his 70s in good health. Each CDR3 is given with its conserved first and last residue. D genes are given only for firm matches. Clone size appears in some rows only: once, few, many, or a class for an expanded clone.

TRBV2	TRBD1	-	TRBJ1-1	TGTGCCAGCAGTCAGACAGGGAAGAACACTGTAGCTTTCTTT	CASSQTGKNTVAFF
TRBV5-1	-	-	TRBJ2-5	TGCGCCAGCAGCTTCATGGAGGATCAAGAGACCCAGTACTTC	CASSFMEDQETQYF
TRBV7-8	TRBD1	many	TRBJ1-3	TGTGCCAGCAGCTTAGACATCGGGACAGGGGGAAACACCATATATTTT	CASSLDIGTGGNTIYF
TRBV20-1	TRBD1	few	TRBJ2-7	TGCAGTGCTACGGGACAGGCGACCTACGAGCAGTACTTC	CSATGQATYEQYF
TRBV4-1	-	few	TRBJ2-7	TGCGCCAGCAGCCAAGATCCCTACGAGCAGTACTTC	CASSQDPYEQYF
TRBV29-1	TRBD1	few	TRBJ2-1	TGCAGCGTCTCCGGGACAGGGGGACTGAACGAGCAGTTCTTC	CSVSGTGGLNEQFF
TRBV3-1	-	-	TRBJ1-2	TGTGCCAGCAGCCAAGTGATCGACAGCTATGGCTACACCTTC	CASSQVIDSYGYTF
TRBV25-1	-	few	TRBJ2-1	TGTGCCAGCAGTGAATGGAAGGGTTCTGACAATGAGCAGTTCTTC	CASSEWKGSDNEQFF
TRBV4-2	TRBD2	-	TRBJ2-5	TGTGCCAGCAGCAAAGCATTAGCGGGGGGGCAAGAGACCCAGTACTTC	CASSKALAGGQETQYF
TRBV29-1	-	many	TRBJ1-4	TGCAGCGTGACCTGGGGGTCCGGAAAACTGTTTTTT	CSVTWGSGKLFF
TRBV7-9	-	-	TRBJ2-7	TGTGCCAGCAGCTTTGGTCAGCTTTCCTACGAGCAGTACTTC	CASSFGQLSYEQYF
TRBV7-3	-	-	TRBJ2-1	TGTGCCAGCAGCTTAGAAGGCCTAGTCTACAATGAGCAGTTCTTC	CASSLEGLVYNEQFF
TRBV7-2	-	few	TRBJ2-3	TGTGCCAGCAGCTTTCGACAGCCAAGCACAGATACGCAGTATTTT	CASSFRQPSTDTQYF
TRBV10-3	-	few	TRBJ2-7	TGTGCCATCAGGGACAGCAAAACCTACGAGCAGTACTTC	CAIRDSKTYEQYF
TRBV15	-	once	TRBJ2-6	TGTGCCACTCAAAACTGGGAAGGACCTGGGGCCAACGTCCTGACTTTC	CATQNWEGPGANVLTF
TRBV7-3	-	few	TRBJ1-4	TGTGCCAGCAGCTTAACTGGCAGTGTCAATGAAAAACTGTTTTTT	CASSLTGSVNEKLFF
TRBV7-2	-	-	TRBJ2-3	TGTGCCAGCAGTGGATACGATACGCAGTATTTT	CASSGYDTQYF
TRBV10-3	-	few	TRBJ2-1	TGCGCCATCAGTGAGCCCCGCGCCGGGGTGGGCCTATATGAGCAGTTCTTC	CAISEPRAGVGLYEQFF
TRBV14	-	-	TRBJ1-2	TGTGCCAGCAGCCACTTACAGGGTATCTATGGCTACACCTTC	CASSHLQGIYGYTF
TRBV7-9	-	-	TRBJ1-3	TGTGCCAGCAGCTTATCGGGCCAGGGTTTTTTTGGAAACACCATATATTTT	CASSLSGQGFFGNTIYF
TRBV10-3	-	-	TRBJ2-5	TGTGCCATACAGGGAATAGAAGAGACCCAGTACTTC	CAIQGIEETQYF
TRBV6-5	-	-	TRBJ2-5	TGTGCCAGCAGTTACGGTTCAGGGGCAGGGGCCCAGTACTTC	CASSYGSGAGAQYF
TRBV27	TRBD1	-	TRBJ1-1	TGTGCCAGCAGTTTGCGTCCAGACAGGGTGAGGAACACTGAAGCTTTCTTT	CASSLRPDRVRNTEAFF
TRBV6-5	-	few	TRBJ1-1	TGTGCCAGCAGTTACTCGAGGGGGGGGAACACTGAAGCTTTCTTT	CASSYSRGGNTEAFF
TRBV20-1	TRBD2	-	TRBJ2-1	TGCAGTGCTCCTAGCGGGGGGCTGGGGGAGCAGTTCTTC	CSAPSGGLGEQFF
TRBV9	-	many	TRBJ1-2	TGTGCCAGCAGCGTAGCTACCGGGGGGGCCTATGGCTACACCTTC	CASSVATGGAYGYTF